One and the same sample provided the 17 T cell receptor beta chains below, sequenced in a study of T cells in Graves' hyperthyroidism and ophthalmopathy. RNA transcripts yielded amplified TCR beta CDR3 regions. HTBI primers drove first-round RT-PCR of the TCR CDR3. A single record per CDR3 protein comes from TCRdb applying MiXCR to the multiplex PCR reads. The sample lists 500,000 or so distinct CDR3 sequences, 15% to 20% occurring once. Sequencing used blood. The receptors were gathered from a woman in her twenties or thirties with Graves' ophthalmopathy.

About this clonotype: A much larger clone is a single base away; this may be a read error. The rearrangement uses TRBV20-1 and TRBJ2-7, with D tentatively TRBD2 (7 bases). CDR1 and CDR2 from the germline V gene are DFQATT and SNEGSKA (reference sequence). The CDR3 sequence is 15 residues long. V was cut by 5 bases and J by 7 bases, with 24 bases left in between. Written as DNA, the CDR3 is TGCAGTGCTCAAAGGGGGGGGAGCTATTCCAATGAGCAGTACTTC. Protein: CSAQRGGSYSNEQYF.

This clonotype was picked up a small number of times. The chain employs TRBV29-1 and TRBJ1-2, with D possibly TRBD1 on 6 matching bases. V was pared by 7 bases and J by 7 bases, with 19 bases between. Germline V gives CDR1 SQVTM, CDR2 ANQGSEA. The CDR3 is made up of 13 amino acids. The CDR3 DNA sequence: TGCAGCGCTGTTCACGGGGGCTCTTTTGGCTACACCTTC. Translating it yields CSAVHGGSFGYTF. Full variable domain (remainder filled in from reference TRBV29-1 and TRBJ1-2): SAVISQKPSRDICQRGTSLTIQCQVDSQVTMMFWYRQQPGQSLTLIATANQGSEATYESGFVIDKFPISRPNLTFSTLTVSNMSPEDSSIYLCSAVHGGSFGYTFGSGTRLTVV.

The chain carries TRBV20-1 and TRBJ1-5; 8 bases agree with TRBD1. In germline, CDR1 is DFQATT, CDR2 SNEGSKA (reference sequence). The CDR3 totals 15 residues. The V segment lost 3 bases and the J segment 4 bases; nucleotides outside the gene matches: 8. The CDR3 bases are TGCAGTGCTAGCGCTTGGACAGGGAAGAATCAGCCCCAGCATTTT. Translating it yields CSASAWTGKNQPQHF.

This clonotype was seen ten or more times. This chain joins TRBV3-1 and TRBJ2-5, with D uncertain. Per the germline V gene, CDR1 is LGHDT and CDR2 is YNNKEL (reference sequence). V lost 0 bases to trimming and J lost 0 bases, with 11 bases between them. This CDR3 contains 16 residues. CDR3 sequence (DNA): TGTGCCAGCAGCCAAGAGAGGCCAACGTACCAAGAGACCCAGTACTTC. Translated: CASSQERPTYQETQYF.

This clonotype was seen at least ten times. The chain has TRBV7-9 and TRBJ2-1; 13 nucleotides align to TRBD2. J lost 9 bases, V lost 5 bases, and 7 bases had no gene match. The length of the CDR3 is 15 residues. Germline V CDR1 and CDR2: SEHNR, FQNEAQ (reference sequence). CDR3 sequence: CASSPRLAGGLEQFF. The CDR3 DNA is TGTGCCAGCAGCCCCAGACTAGCGGGAGGACTTGAGCAGTTCTTC.

The chain employs TRBV7-9 and TRBJ1-6; D is perhaps TRBD1 (5 bases). The CDR3 is 14 residues long. Germline V gene sequence: CDR1 SEHNR, CDR2 FQNEAQ (reference sequence). Trimming stripped 3 bases from V and 12 bases from J, with 15 bases between. The CDR3 is CASSLTAVARPLHF. In nucleotides, the CDR3 is TGTGCCAGCAGCTTGACAGCCGTAGCTAGACCCCTCCACTTT.

Of note for this clonotype: Relative to the germline gene, one junction end is altered; a read error may explain this. The chain employs TRBV28 and TRBJ2-1; 9 bases fit TRBD1. Germline V gene lookup returns CDR1 MDHEN and CDR2 SYDVKM. The CDR3 length is 17 residues. For the CDR3, the DNA is TGTGGCAGCAGTATGACGACAGGGGGGAGCTCCTACAATGAGCAGTTCTTC. The encoded protein is CGSSMTTGGSSYNEQFF.

In its sample, this clonotype was seen many times. The CDR3 region is CASSRTETQYF. For the CDR3, the DNA is TGTGCCAGCAGTAGAACCGAGACCCAGTACTTC. The V and J genes are TRBV3-1 and TRBJ2-5; no firm D call. This CDR3 is 11 amino acids long. Trimming removed 6 bases from V and 5 bases from J, with 7 bases in between. The germline V gene has CDR1 LGHDT and CDR2 YNNKEL (reference sequence).

This clonotype was observed at least ten times. The chain recombines TRBV2 with TRBJ2-7; the D gene is possibly TRBD1 (6 bases). Trimming removed 0 bases from V and 6 bases from J, with 12 bases in between. The CDR3 has 14 amino acids. Germline CDR1 and CDR2: SNHLY and FYNNEI. In DNA form, the CDR3 reads TGTGCCAGCAGTGAAGCGCTTCGAGGGGGCGAGCAGTACTTC. Amino acid sequence: CASSEALRGGEQYF.

This chain uses TRBV27 with TRBJ2-1; D gene ambiguous. The V end was cut by 3 bases, the J end by 5 bases, with 5 bases between. There are 12 residues in the CDR3. Germline CDR1 MNHEY, CDR2 SMNVEV (reference sequence). Here the CDR3 reads CASSFNNNEQFF. The CDR3 DNA is TGTGCCAGCAGTTTTAACAACAATGAGCAGTTCTTC.

In its sample, this clonotype was seen many times. The chain links TRBV29-1 to TRBJ2-3; D unclear. Trimming took off 2 bases at V and 3 bases at J, with 6 bases between the two ends. CDR1 is SQVTM, CDR2 ANQGSEA, per germline. The CDR3 contains 12 residues. DNA of the CDR3: TGCAGCGTTGAAAGTGGAACAGATACGCAGTATTTT. Its protein is CSVESGTDTQYF.

This clonotype showed up many times. V and J are TRBV7-2 and TRBJ2-1; 7 bases fit TRBD2. This CDR3 is built from 13 residues. Germline V gene lookup returns CDR1 SGHTA and CDR2 FQGNSA. Trimming cost V 4 bases and J 11 bases; bases outside gene matches: 8. The CDR3 DNA follows: TGTGCCAGCAGCTCCGACCAAGCGGGAAAGCAGTTCTTC. Its translation: CASSSDQAGKQFF.

This clonotype was recorded at least ten times. This chain uses TRBV20-1 with TRBJ1-1; D possibly corresponds to TRBD1 (5 bases). V was pared by 6 bases and J by 1 base, with 18 bases between. The CDR3 runs to 15 residues. Per germline, CDR1 DFQATT and CDR2 SNEGSKA (reference sequence). The DNA of the CDR3 is TGCAGTGCCGACCCGGGGGGGATTGGGAACACTGAAGCTTTCTTT. Translating gives CSADPGGIGNTEAFF.

This chain uses TRBV6-1 with TRBJ1-1, with 7 bases identical to TRBD1. V shed 7 bases, J shed 6 bases, and the junction held 8 bases outside the gene matches. This CDR3 comprises 13 residues. Per germline, CDR1 MNHNS and CDR2 SASEGT. This CDR3 is CASTTRQGSEAFF. In DNA, the CDR3 is TGTGCCAGCACCACAAGACAGGGATCTGAAGCTTTCTTT.

A few counts support this clonotype. This rearrangement joins TRBV19 to TRBJ2-5; D may be TRBD1 (6 bases). Per germline, CDR1 LNHDA and CDR2 SQIVND (reference sequence). This CDR3 is 13 amino acids long. V lost 9 bases and J 4 bases, leaving 15 bases between the germline ends. The chain's CDR3 is CASNPTGRETQYF. The CDR3 DNA follows: TGTGCCAGCAACCCAACAGGGCGAGAGACCCAGTACTTC.

This clonotype has just a few counts. The genes are TRBV4-2 and TRBJ2-1; D unresolved. Trimming removed 0 bases at V and 0 bases at J, with 12 bases between. The V gene's germline CDR1 is LGHNA and CDR2 YNFKEQ. The CDR3 runs 17 residues. The DNA for the CDR3 is TGTGCCAGCAGCCAAGATTTACCCTCGAGCTCCTACAATGAGCAGTTCTTC. This translates into CASSQDLPSSSYNEQFF.

This clonotype was recorded at least ten times. The chain couples TRBV3-1 to TRBJ2-7; possibly TRBD1 or TRBD2 for D (5 bases each). This CDR3 comprises 14 residues. V was trimmed by 2 bases and J by 5 bases, leaving 13 bases between them. The germline V gene has CDR1 LGHDT and CDR2 YNNKEL (reference sequence). This CDR3 reads CASSQTGPGDEQYF. The CDR3 coding sequence is TGTGCCAGCAGCCAAACGGGGCCAGGTGACGAGCAGTACTTC.